This T cell receptor beta chain comes out of a study of OX40 agonist ivuxolimab in advanced cancers. Study background: Administration of intravenous ivuxolimab to patients occurred every 2 weeks at 0.01 to 10 mg/kg. One patient with hepatocellular carcinoma and two with cutaneous melanoma, three in all, had partial responses. Study conclusions and caveats: Relative to CD4+ cells, CD8+ T cells on average had more expanded clones.

This clone was found once. Antigen: not known. Germline V gene sequence: CDR1 LGHNA, CDR2 YNFKEQ. The CDR3 runs 15 residues. The V and J ends lost 0 bases and 2 bases respectively, with 10 bases between them. The table came from immunoSEQ multiplex PCR; TCRdb's copy has only in-frame clones and leaves some out. The repertoire consists of tens of thousands of clones, with 70% to 90% occurring once and the leading ten covering around 5%. This clonotype was obtained from an adult with an advanced solid tumor such as melanoma, head and neck, liver or kidney cancer. The sequencing here drew on CD4+ or CD8+ T cells sorted from blood, taken in a trial of the OX40 agonist ivuxolimab. J is TRBJ1-2 and V is TRBV4-2; D is undetermined. Here the CDR3 reads CASSQDRQENYGYTF. CDR3 bases: TGTGCCAGCAGCCAAGATCGGCAGGAAAACTATGGCTACACCTTC.